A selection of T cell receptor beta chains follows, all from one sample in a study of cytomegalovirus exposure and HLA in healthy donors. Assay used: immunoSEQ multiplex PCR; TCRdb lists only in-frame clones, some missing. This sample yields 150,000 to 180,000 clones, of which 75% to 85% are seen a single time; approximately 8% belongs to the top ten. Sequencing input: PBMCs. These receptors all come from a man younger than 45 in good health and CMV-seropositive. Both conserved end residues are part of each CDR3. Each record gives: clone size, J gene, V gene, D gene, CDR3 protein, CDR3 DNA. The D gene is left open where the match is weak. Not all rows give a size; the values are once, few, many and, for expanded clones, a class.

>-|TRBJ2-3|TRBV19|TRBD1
CASSIMGQGADTQYF
TGTGCCAGTAGTATTATGGGGCAGGGGGCAGATACGCAGTATTTT
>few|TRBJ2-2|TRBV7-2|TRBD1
CASSPGQPTGELFF
TGTGCCAGCAGCCCGGGACAGCCCACCGGGGAGCTGTTTTTT
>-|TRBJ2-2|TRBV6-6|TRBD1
CASRKGGQLNTGELFF
TGTGCCAGCAGGAAAGGGGGACAGCTTAACACCGGGGAGCTGTTTTTT
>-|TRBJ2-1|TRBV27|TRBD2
CASSIPRGDVRGNEQFF
TGTGCCAGCAGTATCCCCCGGGGGGACGTACGAGGCAATGAGCAGTTCTTC
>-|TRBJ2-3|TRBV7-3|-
CASSLERGAGYTQYF
TGTGCCAGCAGCTTAGAACGGGGGGCAGGGTATACGCAGTATTTT
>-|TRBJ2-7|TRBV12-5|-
CASGLQGFEQYF
TGTGCTAGTGGTTTGCAGGGGTTCGAGCAGTACTTC
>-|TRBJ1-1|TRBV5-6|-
CASATVNTEAFF
TGTGCCAGCGCGACAGTGAACACTGAAGCTTTCTTT
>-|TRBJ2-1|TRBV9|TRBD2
CASSPPGSGRKYGEQFF
TGTGCCAGCAGCCCCCCGGGTAGCGGGAGAAAGTACGGTGAGCAGTTCTTC
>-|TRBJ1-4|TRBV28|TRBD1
CASQVGGDEKLFF
TGTGCCAGCCAGGTAGGGGGCGATGAAAAACTGTTTTTT
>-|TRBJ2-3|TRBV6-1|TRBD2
CASSGSSGLSTDTQYF
TGTGCCAGCAGTGGATCTAGCGGCCTCAGCACAGATACGCAGTATTTT
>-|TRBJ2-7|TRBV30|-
CAAEDRGSYEQYF
TGTGCCGCCGAGGACCGGGGATCCTACGAGCAGTACTTC
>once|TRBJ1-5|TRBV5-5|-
CASSLVAGGNQPQHF
TGTGCCAGCAGCTTAGTGGCGGGAGGAAATCAGCCCCAGCATTTT
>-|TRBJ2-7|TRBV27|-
CASSLSVSYEQYF
TGTGCCAGCAGTTTATCGGTCAGCTACGAGCAGTACTTC